The 23 T cell receptor beta chains below were found in one sample sequenced in a study of CD8+ T cells in alopecia areata. RNA extraction was followed by reverse transcription into cDNA, which acted as the sequencing template. This table comes from immunoSEQ multiplex PCR, and its TCRdb copy is limited to in-frame clones, with some not included. The sample lists over 150,000 clones; roughly 60% were seen once. The sample was CD4+ T cells sorted from blood, taken at week 0. Receptors were obtained from a human donor with alopecia areata.

This chain joins TRBV2 and TRBJ2-1, with D tentatively TRBD1 (5 bases). Trimming took 6 bases from V and 7 from J, leaving 13 bases between them. There are 13 residues in the CDR3. Germline V CDR1 and CDR2: SNHLY, FYNNEI. The CDR3 coding sequence is TGTGCCAGCAGCAGGGTGATGCTTAATGAGCAGTTCTTC. Translating gives CASSRVMLNEQFF. The full variable domain, rest sourced from reference TRBV2 and TRBJ2-1, is EPEVTQTPSHQVTQMGQEVILRCVPISNHLYFYWYRQILGQKVEFLVSFYNNEISEKSEIFDDQFSVERPDGSNFTLKIRSTKLEDSAMYFCASSRVMLNEQFFGPGTRLTVL.

The chain has TRBV5-1 and TRBJ1-2; 7 bases align to TRBD1. V shed 5 bases, J shed 4 bases, and the junction held 11 bases outside the gene matches. The germline CDR1 and CDR2 sequences are SGHRS and YFSETQ. CDR3 length: 15 amino acids. DNA for the CDR3: TGCGCCAGCAGGTCTTCGGACAGGAGTTCCTATGGCTACACCTTC. Protein: CASRSSDRSSYGYTF.

The chain has TRBV30 and TRBJ2-1, with TRBD1 as a possible D gene (5 bases). With 0 bases removed from V and 6 bases from J, the gap between germline ends came to 6 bases. Germline CDR1 is GTSNPN and CDR2 is SVGIG (reference sequence). CDR3 length: 12 residues. The chain's CDR3 is CAWSVDSNEQFF. CDR3 nucleotides: TGTGCCTGGAGTGTAGACAGCAATGAGCAGTTCTTC.

This sequence joins TRBV7-4 and TRBJ2-7; 11 bases match TRBD2. CDR1 and CDR2 from the germline V gene are SGHVT and SQSDAQ. The V gene end was trimmed by 5 bases and the J gene end by 3 bases; junction bases not matched to a gene: 9. The CDR3 loop spans 16 amino acids. The CDR3 loop reads CASSPQTSGGSYEQYF. CDR3 nucleotide sequence: TGTGCCAGCAGCCCACAAACTAGCGGGGGAAGCTACGAGCAGTACTTC.

The table lists this clone with a few counts. The rearrangement uses TRBV29-1 and TRBJ2-3, with D perhaps matching TRBD2 (6 bases). The length of the CDR3 is 12 residues. Germline V gives CDR1 SQVTM, CDR2 ANQGSEA. V gave up 3 bases and J gave up 6 bases, with 10 bases separating them. The CDR3 DNA sequence: TGCAGCGTTGAGGGACTTTGGGATACGCAGTATTTT. Its protein is CSVEGLWDTQYF.

The rearrangement links TRBV5-6 to TRBJ1-4; D is undetermined. The CDR3 runs to 13 residues. V was trimmed by 3 bases and J by 5 bases, leaving 8 bases between them. Germline V lookup: CDR1 SGHDT, CDR2 YYEEEE. In nucleotides, the CDR3 is TGTGCCAGCAGCTCCGGACGGAATGAAAAACTGTTTTTT. Translating it yields CASSSGRNEKLFF.

This CDR3 is CASMDGQGVYGYTF. CDR3 bases: TGTGCCAGCATGGACGGACAGGGAGTCTATGGCTACACCTTC. V is TRBV2 and J is TRBJ1-2, with TRBD1 matching 8 bases. J gave up 4 bases and V 7 bases, and 8 bases lay outside the gene matches. CDR1 and CDR2 from the germline V gene are SNHLY and FYNNEI. The CDR3 is made up of 14 amino acids.

The V call is TRBV29-1, the J call TRBJ2-7; D call uncertain. The CDR3 runs to 12 residues. Germline CDR1 is SQVTM and CDR2 is ANQGSEA. V lost 4 bases and J lost 2, with 9 bases in between. CDR3 in DNA: TGCAGCGTTGGGTCGAACGCCTACGAGCAGTACTTC. Protein product: CSVGSNAYEQYF.

V usage is TRBV30 and J usage is TRBJ1-4, with D possibly TRBD1 on 6 matching bases. The germline V and J ends were trimmed by 4 bases and 3 bases, with 9 bases remaining between them. The germline CDR1 and CDR2 sequences are GTSNPN and SVGIG (reference sequence). The CDR3 extends over 13 amino acids. CDR3 sequence: CAWMGHPNEKLFF. The CDR3 nucleotides are TGTGCCTGGATGGGACACCCTAATGAAAAACTGTTTTTT.

V is TRBV5-1 and J is TRBJ1-1; 7 nucleotides line up with TRBD1. Germline trimming cut 6 bases from V and 1 base from J; bases unmatched to any gene: 3. The germline CDR1 and CDR2 sequences are SGHRS and YFSETQ. CDR3 size: 13 residues. The CDR3 sequence: CASKDRANTEAFF. Here the CDR3 DNA reads TGCGCCAGCAAAGACAGGGCGAACACTGAAGCTTTCTTT.

This clone was counted only a few times. V usage is TRBV11-3 and J usage is TRBJ2-1; D possibly uses TRBD1 or TRBD2 (6 bases each). Germline-derived CDR1 and CDR2 are SGHNT and YENEEA. This CDR3 comprises 17 residues. V lost 4 bases and J lost 4, with 20 bases in between. CDR3 amino acids: CASSYPLMRGDYNEQFF. For the CDR3, the DNA is TGTGCCAGCAGCTACCCCCTAATGAGGGGGGATTACAATGAGCAGTTCTTC.

The CDR3 spells CASSSSSHSPLHF. CDR3 nucleotides: TGTGCCAGCAGCTCCTCCTCCCATTCACCCCTCCACTTT. V and J are TRBV7-3 and TRBJ1-6; D remains ambiguous. CDR3 length equals 13 residues. Trimming removed 4 bases from V and 8 bases from J, with 9 bases in between. Germline V gene lookup returns CDR1 SGHTA and CDR2 FQGTGA.

The V call is TRBV9, the J call TRBJ1-3; D not certain. V lost 0 bases, J lost 2 bases, and 6 bases lay in between. CDR1 is SGDLS and CDR2 is YYNGEE in the germline V gene. This CDR3 comprises 14 residues. CDR3: CASSVGWAGNTIYF. CDR3 nucleotides: TGTGCCAGCAGCGTAGGTTGGGCTGGAAACACCATATATTTT.

The V gene is TRBV29-1, the J gene TRBJ1-1; no clear D. This CDR3 contains 14 residues. CDR1 and CDR2 (germline): SQVTM, ANQGSEA. V gave up 7 bases and J gave up 0 bases, with 15 bases separating them. The CDR3 DNA reads as TGCAGCGCCCGGAGTAGAACGGTGAACACTGAAGCTTTCTTT. It translates to CSARSRTVNTEAFF.

The J gene is TRBJ1-4, the V gene TRBV7-2; 7 nucleotides agree with TRBD1. V gave up 6 bases and J gave up 7 bases; unmatched junction bases: 8. Germline-derived CDR1 and CDR2 are SGHTA and FQGNSA. The CDR3 sequence is 14 residues long. The CDR3 DNA is TGTGCCAGCAGGACAGGGTTGGACGGTGAAAAACTGTTTTTT. Protein product: CASRTGLDGEKLFF.

This chain's CDR3 is CASSMVVGLSTDTQYF. The CDR3 DNA reads TGTGCCAGTAGTATGGTAGTCGGACTCAGCACAGATACGCAGTATTTT. The V call is TRBV19, the J call TRBJ2-3; a possible D gene is TRBD2 (5 bases). The CDR3 covers 16 residues. Germline lookup yields CDR1 LNHDA and CDR2 SQIVND (reference sequence). The germline V and J ends were trimmed by 3 bases and 0 bases, with 13 bases remaining between them.

This clone was detected only a few times. This chain links TRBV5-1 with TRBJ2-5, with D possibly being TRBD2 (6 bases). CDR3 length: 12 amino acids. The germline CDR1 and CDR2 sequences are SGHRS and YFSETQ. V lost 4 bases and J 5 bases, leaving 9 bases between the germline ends. The CDR3 bases are TGCGCCAGCAGCCGCCGGGAGGAGACCCAGTACTTC. Protein product: CASSRREETQYF.

The chain has TRBV29-1 and TRBJ2-1; 7 positions agree with TRBD1. With V trimmed by 8 bases and J by 6 bases, 16 bases remained unmatched. Germline V gene data show CDR1 as SQVTM and CDR2 as ANQGSEA. The CDR3 is made up of 15 amino acids. In DNA form, the CDR3 reads TGCAGCACCTCCCAGGTTGGGGCAGGGGGCAATGAGCAGTTCTTC. Its translation is CSTSQVGAGGNEQFF.

In DNA form, the CDR3 reads TGTGCCACCAAAACCGGGACAACATTTGGAGAGACCCAGTACTTC. Its protein is CATKTGTTFGETQYF. This chain links TRBV15 with TRBJ2-5; D possibly corresponds to TRBD1 (6 bases). V dropped 7 bases and J dropped 4 bases, with 19 bases sitting between them. Germline CDR1 is LNHNV and CDR2 is YYDKDF (reference sequence). The CDR3 is 15 amino acids. The full variable domain, completed using reference TRBV15 and TRBJ2-5, is DAMVIQNPRYQVTQFGKPVTLSCSQTLNHNVMYWYQQKSSQAPKLLFHYYDKDFNNEADTPDNFQSRRPNTSFCFLDIRSPGLGDTAMYLCATKTGTTFGETQYFGPGTRLLVL.

The rearrangement joins TRBV20-1 to TRBJ1-1; D not certain. V shed 3 bases and J shed 7 bases, with 6 bases lying between them. The CDR3 loop spans 10 amino acids. In germline, CDR1 is DFQATT, CDR2 SNEGSKA (reference sequence). For the CDR3, the DNA is TGCAGTGCTAGGAGCGTTGAAGCTTTCTTT. It specifies CSARSVEAFF.

A few counts support this clone. V is TRBV7-8 and J is TRBJ2-1; TRBD1 matches 10 bases. With 5 bases clipped from V and 7 bases from J, the junction kept 11 bases outside the gene matches. The CDR3 length is 16 residues. Germline lookup yields CDR1 SGHVS and CDR2 FQNEAQ. In DNA, the CDR3 is TGTGCCAGCAGCCGGCGACCGGGACAGGGGAGGAATGAGCAGTTCTTC. Translation: CASSRRPGQGRNEQFF. The full variable domain, in which reference TRBV7-8 and TRBJ2-1 provide the parts outside the CDR3, is GAGVSQSPRYKVAKRGQDVALRCDPISGHVSLFWYQQALGQGPEFLTYFQNEAQLDKSGLPSDRFFAERPEGSVSTLKIQRTQQEDSAVYLCASSRRPGQGRNEQFFGPGTRLTVL.

The chain has TRBV7-2 and TRBJ2-6; D gene ambiguous. CDR1 and CDR2 (germline): SGHTA, FQGNSA. V lost 7 bases and J lost 0, with 16 bases in between. The CDR3 covers 17 residues. The CDR3 nucleotides are TGTGCCAGCACCCGACAAAGGGTAACCTCTGGGGCCAACGTCCTGACTTTC. Translated: CASTRQRVTSGANVLTF.

This clone was observed a few times. V and J are TRBV7-2 and TRBJ1-5; D uncertain. Trimming cost V 5 bases and J 4 bases, with 9 bases left between them. There are 13 residues in the CDR3. CDR1 and CDR2 (germline): SGHTA, FQGNSA. CDR3 in DNA: TGTGCCAGCAGCCGCGGGGTTAATCAGCCCCAGCATTTT. The encoded protein is CASSRGVNQPQHF.